The next 11 T cell receptor beta chains were all read from a single sample in a study of blood T cell repertoires in COVID-19. TCRdb's table, derived via immunoSEQ multiplex PCR, lists solely in-frame clones and lacks some. There are roughly 100,000 clones in the sample; over 85% occur only once, and 17% lies in the top ten. The specimen was peripheral blood. All receptors derive from a woman aged 80 or over in a cohort sampled during active COVID-19.

The chain carries TRBV6-6 and TRBJ1-2, with a tentative D call TRBD1 (5 bases). Deletions cut 8 bases from V and 6 bases from J, with 19 bases between. Germline V lookup: CDR1 MNHNY, CDR2 SVGAGI (reference sequence). This CDR3 region has 14 residues. CDR3 sequence: CASYRQGGWDGYTF. DNA of the CDR3: TGTGCCAGCTATCGCCAGGGTGGATGGGATGGCTACACCTTC.

Here the CDR3 reads CSVEDLAGVEEQYF. The CDR3 nucleotides read TGCAGCGTTGAAGATTTAGCGGGAGTAGAAGAGCAGTACTTC. The chain uses TRBV29-1 and TRBJ2-7, with TRBD2 identical over 9 bases. The J segment lost 7 bases and the V segment lost 0 bases, leaving 7 bases of the junction unmatched. Germline lookup yields CDR1 SQVTM and CDR2 ANQGSEA. The CDR3 is 14 amino acids.

This rearrangement joins TRBV6-6 to TRBJ1-2; TRBD1 might be the D (5 bases). The V end lost 0 bases, the J end lost 6 bases, and 11 bases lay between the germline ends. The germline V gene has CDR1 MNHNY and CDR2 SVGAGI (reference sequence). The CDR3 is 14 amino acids. The CDR3 here is CASSYSDPGDGYTF. In DNA form, the CDR3 reads TGTGCCAGCAGTTACTCCGATCCGGGGGATGGCTACACCTTC.

The chain couples TRBV2 to TRBJ1-2; D not resolved. Trimming cost V 7 bases and J 6 bases, with 15 bases left between them. The CDR3 length is 13 residues. The germline V gene encodes CDR1 SNHLY and CDR2 FYNNEI. The CDR3 DNA reads TGTGCCAGCACCCCTTCCATATACAATGGCTACACCTTC. As protein: CASTPSIYNGYTF.

The chain carries TRBV5-1 and TRBJ2-2; 9 bases agree with TRBD1. Germline V lookup: CDR1 SGHRS, CDR2 YFSETQ. The CDR3 extends over 14 amino acids. The J segment lost 5 bases and the V segment lost 4 bases, leaving 3 bases of the junction unmatched. The CDR3 sequence: CASSTGQGTGELFF. The CDR3 region has the DNA TGCGCCAGCAGCACGGGACAGGGTACCGGGGAGCTGTTTTTT.

This chain uses TRBV5-1 with TRBJ2-3; 9 bases agree with TRBD2. In germline, CDR1 is SGHRS, CDR2 YFSETQ. V lost 4 bases and J lost 3; bases outside the gene matches: 9. The CDR3 spans 16 residues. CDR3 protein: CASSAPPGLATDTQYF. The CDR3 DNA sequence: TGCGCCAGCAGCGCACCACCGGGACTAGCAACAGATACGCAGTATTTT.

The rearrangement uses TRBV28 and TRBJ2-7; D might be TRBD2 (5 bases). CDR3 length: 12 residues. CDR1 and CDR2 from the germline V gene are MDHEN and SYDVKM. V lost 7 bases and J 3 bases, leaving 10 bases between the germline ends. The CDR3 nucleotides are TGTGCCAGCAAGAGGGTCCGCTACGAGCAGTACTTC. It translates to CASKRVRYEQYF.

The rearrangement links TRBV15 to TRBJ2-2; TRBD1 might be the D (5 bases). Trimming took 0 bases from V and 3 from J, leaving 8 bases between them. The CDR3 extends over 15 amino acids. Per germline, CDR1 LNHNV and CDR2 YYDKDF (reference sequence). The CDR3 loop is CATSRDRVDTGELFF. CDR3 nucleotide sequence: TGTGCCACCAGCAGAGACAGGGTGGACACCGGGGAGCTGTTTTTT.

The rearrangement uses TRBV19 and TRBJ2-1; D may be TRBD2 (6 bases). The germline V gene has CDR1 LNHDA and CDR2 SQIVND (reference sequence). The CDR3 totals 16 residues. Trimming cost V 4 bases and J 0 bases, with 13 bases left between them. CDR3 bases: TGTGCCAGTAGTACCACTAGCTTCCGCTCCTACAATGAGCAGTTCTTC. Translated, it gives CASSTTSFRSYNEQFF.

The chain is built from TRBV7-9 and TRBJ1-1; 10 positions agree with TRBD1. Germline lookup yields CDR1 SEHNR and CDR2 FQNEAQ (reference sequence). J gave up 3 bases and V 3 bases, and 4 bases lay outside the gene matches. The CDR3 sequence is 15 residues long. DNA for the CDR3: TGTGCCAGCAGCTTTGGACAGGGGGGCTACACTGAAGCTTTCTTT. Translated: CASSFGQGGYTEAFF.

This chain joins TRBV7-9 and TRBJ2-2; a possible D gene is TRBD2 (5 bases). The CDR3 extends over 15 amino acids. Between the trimmed V and J ends, which lost 1 base and 5 bases, there was a span of 11 bases. The germline V gene has CDR1 SEHNR and CDR2 FQNEAQ (reference sequence). The CDR3 here is CASSLDRERTGELFF. CDR3 in DNA: TGTGCCAGCAGCTTAGACCGGGAAAGGACCGGGGAGCTGTTTTTT.